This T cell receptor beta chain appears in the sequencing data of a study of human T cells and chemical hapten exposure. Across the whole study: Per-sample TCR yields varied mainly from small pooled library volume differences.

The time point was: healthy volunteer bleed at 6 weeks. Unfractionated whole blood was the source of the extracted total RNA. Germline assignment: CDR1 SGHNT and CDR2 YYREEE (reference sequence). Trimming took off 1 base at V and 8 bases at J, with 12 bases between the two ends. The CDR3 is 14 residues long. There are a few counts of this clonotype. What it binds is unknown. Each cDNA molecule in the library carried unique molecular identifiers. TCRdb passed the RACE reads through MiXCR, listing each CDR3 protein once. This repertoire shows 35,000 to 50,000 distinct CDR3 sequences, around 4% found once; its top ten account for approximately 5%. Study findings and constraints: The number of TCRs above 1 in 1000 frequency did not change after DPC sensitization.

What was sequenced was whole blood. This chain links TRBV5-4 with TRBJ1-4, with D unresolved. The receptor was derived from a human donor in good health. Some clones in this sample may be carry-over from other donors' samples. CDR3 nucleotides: TGTGCCAGCAGCTTGTGGCAGGTCCGGGAAAAACTGTTTTTT. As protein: CASSLWQVREKLFF.